This T cell receptor beta chain was found in a study of cytomegalovirus exposure and HLA in healthy donors. CDR1 and CDR2 (germline): SGHTA, FQGNSA. The CDR3 sequence is 17 residues long. Trimming removed 1 base from V and 3 bases from J; junction bases left unmatched: 8. With 60 Vbeta and 13 Jbeta primers, the PCR was carried out. Measured with immunoSEQ multiplex PCR; TCRdb has only the in-frame clones, and not every one. The table records about 160,000 clones, around four fifths of them present only once. The J gene is TRBJ2-2, the V gene TRBV7-2; 7 positions match TRBD1. The sequencing sample was made of PBMCs. The receptor was isolated from a female donor in good health and CMV-seronegative. Here the CDR3 DNA reads TGTGCCAGCAGCTTAGGAGGGGGCTCGGCGGACACCGGGGAGCTGTTTTTT. This sequence encodes CASSLGGGSADTGELFF.